What follows describes a single TCR beta chain. Its antigen remains unknown. This sample was included in a study of vaccination and CD4 T cells after COVID-19. In the study overall: Typically, post-vaccine samples were obtained a median about 70 days after dose two, within a range of 14 to 241. Points from the study as a whole: Convalescent patients had 304 of 307 vaccine-specific clones showing spike mono-reactivity.

Described time point: late sampling 161 to 241 days after vaccination in a few convalescent patients. Treatment noted: approximately 9-day PBMC culture with coronavirus spike peptide pools or control peptides (ViraFEST assay). A negative selection step was used to isolate CD4+ T cells once culture had run for roughly eleven days. Trimming left V 0 bases short and J 9 bases short, with 9 bases between. The CDR3 contains 12 residues. Germline V gene data show CDR1 as WNHNN and CDR2 as SYGVQD (reference sequence). The Oncomine TCR Beta short-read assay was applied to DNA of cultured CD4+ T cells. TCRdb analysed the PCR reads with MiXCR anew, one entry per CDR3 protein. Here the sample spans nearly 25,000 distinct CDR3 sequences, around 30% being singletons.

The chain is built from TRBV10-1 and TRBJ2-7; D is uncertain. This specimen was CD4+ T cells from blood, cultured in vitro, taken about 7 months after SARS-CoV-2 vaccination. This receptor was identified in a human donor who had recovered from COVID-19. DNA of the CDR3: TGCGCCAGCAGTGAGTCAGCGCAACCGCAGTACTTC. The encoded protein is CASSESAQPQYF.